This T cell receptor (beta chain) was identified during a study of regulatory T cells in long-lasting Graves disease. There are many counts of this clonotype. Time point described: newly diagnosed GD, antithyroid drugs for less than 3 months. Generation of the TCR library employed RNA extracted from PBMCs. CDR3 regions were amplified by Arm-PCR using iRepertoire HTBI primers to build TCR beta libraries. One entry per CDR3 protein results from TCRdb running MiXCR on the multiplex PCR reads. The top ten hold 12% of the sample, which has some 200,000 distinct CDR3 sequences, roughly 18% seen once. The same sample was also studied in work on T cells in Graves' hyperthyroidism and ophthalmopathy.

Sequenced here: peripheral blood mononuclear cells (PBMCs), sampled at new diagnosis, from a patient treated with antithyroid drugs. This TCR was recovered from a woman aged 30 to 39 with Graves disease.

The CDR3 reads CASSLEVKGTLREQYF. The CDR3 DNA reads TGTGCCAGCAGCTTAGAGGTAAAGGGGACCCTTCGCGAGCAGTACTTC. V is TRBV7-9 and J is TRBJ2-7, with D perhaps being TRBD1 or TRBD2 (5 bases each). This CDR3 region has 16 residues. CDR1 and CDR2 (germline): SEHNR, FQNEAQ (reference sequence). Between the trimmed V and J ends, which lost 1 base and 6 bases, there was a span of 19 bases.